Detailed here is one T cell receptor beta chain. Its specificity is unknown. It was with 60 Vbeta and 13 Jbeta primers that the PCR ran. Sequenced by immunoSEQ multiplex PCR; TCRdb stores in-frame clones only, minus some. The profile shows approximately 160,000 clones, approximately 80% of them singletons. This sample is drawn from a study of cytomegalovirus exposure and HLA in healthy donors. Notes on the study in general: Researchers catalogued roughly 170 TCR beta chains as cytomegalovirus-associated.

The CDR3 has 13 amino acids. Germline lookup yields CDR1 LNHDA and CDR2 SQIVND (reference sequence). V dropped 6 bases and J dropped 7 bases, with 10 bases sitting between them. Donors counted as nominally healthy when sampled, yet unrecorded immune exposures were likely. Material: PBMCs. The V call is TRBV19, the J call TRBJ1-6, with D hard to call. This receptor was identified in a man under 40 in good health and CMV-seropositive. The CDR3 nucleotides read TGTGCCAGTAGGTCCCAGAAAAATTCACCCCTCCACTTT. It translates to CASRSQKNSPLHF.